This T cell receptor beta chain was recorded in a study of T cells in Graves' hyperthyroidism and ophthalmopathy. Study overall: Any treatment followed the collection of peripheral blood at initial diagnosis.

It was RNA transcripts that yielded the amplified TCR beta CDR3 regions. First-round RT-PCR with HTBI primers amplified the TCR CDR3 region. TCRdb reprocessed the multiplex PCR reads via MiXCR and lists one record per CDR3 protein. The sample lists around 500,000 distinct CDR3 sequences, about 14% occurring once. Notes on the study in general: Separating ophthalmopathy from stable hyperthyroidism was achieved by a 13 V-J model. In the blood, most expanded thyroid clonotypes above 0.001 appeared as well.

With 4 bases removed from V and 3 bases from J, the gap between germline ends came to 13 bases. The CDR3 runs 14 residues. Per germline, CDR1 SGHRS and CDR2 YFSETQ. Lactation, pregnancy, other autoimmune disease or uncontrolled infection excluded patients. This clonotype came up a few times. What it binds is not known. The material sequenced was blood. This TCR came from a woman aged 40 to 49 with Graves' hyperthyroidism. The rearrangement uses TRBV5-1 and TRBJ2-5; TRBD2 might be the D (6 bases). CDR3: CASSRNTGEETQYF. The CDR3 coding sequence is TGCGCCAGCAGCAGGAATACGGGGGAAGAGACCCAGTACTTC.